Listed here are 18 T cell receptor beta chains from one sample, sequenced in a study of Ad26.COV2.S vaccination and SARS-CoV-2 variants. Profiled with immunoSEQ multiplex PCR; TCRdb holds only in-frame clones, not every one. The sample includes fewer than 500,000 clones, about nine tenths seen only once; the top ten take roughly 3.9%. Treatment given: around 19 received Ad26.COV2.S at low or high dose, single or two shots; about 5 received placebo; per-sample allocation not given. Vaccine and placebo recipients were sampled on day 63 after the first injection. The material sequenced was peripheral blood, taken in a trial of Ad26.COV2.S vaccine versus placebo. The receptors come from a person aged 18-65 years who received the Ad26.COV2.S COVID-19 vaccine or a placebo.

This clone appeared many times. This sequence joins TRBV6-2 or TRBV6-3 and TRBJ2-7; 7 positions match TRBD1. There are 13 residues in the CDR3. CDR1 is MNHEY and CDR2 is SVGEGT in the germline V gene. Unmatched junction bases numbered 6, after V lost 5 bases and J lost 5 bases. CDR3 residues: CASSTGEKNEQYF. The CDR3 DNA follows: TGTGCCAGCAGTACAGGGGAAAAAAACGAGCAGTACTTC.

This chain uses TRBV20-1 with TRBJ2-7, with D perhaps being TRBD1 or TRBD2 (5 bases each). The germline V gene encodes CDR1 DFQATT and CDR2 SNEGSKA (reference sequence). Trimming took off 3 bases at V and 1 base at J, with 13 bases between the two ends. The CDR3 has 14 residues. The CDR3 DNA reads as TGCAGTGCTAGTCGAGGGGTAGGGTCCTACGAGCAGTACTTC. Amino acids: CSASRGVGSYEQYF.

The V gene is TRBV6-6, the J gene TRBJ1-5; unclear D gene. The CDR3 is 14 amino acids. CDR1 MNHNY and CDR2 SVGAGI come from the germline V gene (reference sequence). The V and J ends lost 6 bases and 3 bases respectively, with 12 bases between them. The CDR3 coding sequence is TGTGCCAGCAGCGCCGGGGTGGTCAATCAGCCCCAGCATTTT. Its protein is CASSAGVVNQPQHF.

The chain combines TRBV30 with TRBJ1-5; 8 bases align to TRBD1. This CDR3 is built from 13 residues. With 4 bases clipped from V and 5 bases from J, the junction kept 4 bases outside the gene matches. Germline loops: CDR1 GTSNPN, CDR2 SVGIG (reference sequence). The CDR3 loop reads CAWKAGGDQPQHF. In DNA, the CDR3 is TGTGCCTGGAAAGCAGGGGGCGATCAGCCCCAGCATTTT.

In this sample, this clone turned up once. The chain uses TRBV10-3 and TRBJ2-7; 8 nucleotides align to TRBD1. Trimming removed 9 bases from V and 2 bases from J; junction bases left unmatched: 6. Germline CDR1 and CDR2: ENHRY and SYGVKD. The CDR3 loop spans 13 amino acids. CDR3 protein: CAIRDRSTYEQYF. The CDR3 nucleotides read TGTGCCATAAGGGACAGGTCCACCTACGAGCAGTACTTC.

This clone was counted once. This chain joins TRBV7-8 and TRBJ2-5; D is unclear. The V end lost 0 bases, the J end lost 2 bases, and 7 bases lay between the germline ends. The V gene's germline CDR1 is SGHVS and CDR2 FQNEAQ. This CDR3 spans 14 amino acids. The CDR3 is CASSLALGQETQYF. CDR3 DNA: TGTGCCAGCAGCTTAGCGTTGGGGCAAGAGACCCAGTACTTC.

The rearrangement joins TRBV11-3 to TRBJ2-7; D unclear. Trimming removed 4 bases at V and 4 bases at J, with 8 bases between. The CDR3 runs 12 residues. Germline-derived CDR1 and CDR2 are SGHNT and YENEEA. The CDR3: CASSYARYEQYF. The CDR3 region has the DNA TGTGCCAGCAGCTACGCTAGGTACGAGCAGTACTTC.

The chain couples TRBV19 to TRBJ2-6, with D perhaps matching TRBD1 (6 bases). Germline V gives CDR1 LNHDA, CDR2 SQIVND (reference sequence). The CDR3 extends over 17 amino acids. Trimming pared 6 bases from V and 2 bases from J, leaving 17 bases between. CDR3: CASSPGSGVTGANVLTF. The CDR3 coding sequence is TGTGCCAGTAGCCCAGGGTCAGGGGTCACTGGGGCCAACGTCCTGACTTTC.

In this sample, this clone turned up a few times. The rearrangement links TRBV4-1 to TRBJ1-6, with 8 bases identical to TRBD1. V lost 1 base and J lost 9; bases outside the gene matches: 5. In germline, CDR1 is MGHRA, CDR2 YSYEKL. The CDR3 covers 15 residues. The CDR3 reads CASSQGDRTASPLHF. In nucleotides, the CDR3 is TGCGCCAGCAGCCAAGGGGACAGGACAGCTTCACCCCTCCACTTT.

The chain uses TRBV3-1 (or the pseudogene TRBV3-2) and TRBJ2-1; 8 positions match TRBD2. This CDR3 is built from 15 residues. The trim removed 0 bases at V and 9 bases at J, leaving 7 bases unmatched. The V gene's germline CDR1 is LGHDT and CDR2 YNNKEL (reference sequence). The CDR3 here is CASSQDLQLAVEQFF. DNA for the CDR3: TGTGCCAGCAGCCAAGATCTGCAACTAGCGGTTGAGCAGTTCTTC.

This chain uses TRBV6-5 with TRBJ2-3, with D unclear. V was pared by 5 bases and J by 0 bases, with 9 bases between. This CDR3 is 14 amino acids long. Germline lookup yields CDR1 MNHEY and CDR2 SVGAGI. CDR3 DNA sequence: TGTGCCAGCAGTCAAATTACTAGCACAGATACGCAGTATTTT. Translated: CASSQITSTDTQYF.

The rearrangement uses TRBV19 and TRBJ2-1; 10 nucleotides match TRBD1. The CDR3 spans 14 residues. V lost 8 bases to trimming and J lost 4 bases; unmatched junction nucleotides: 5. The germline V gene has CDR1 LNHDA and CDR2 SQIVND (reference sequence). CDR3 sequence reads: CASLGQGSYNEQFF. For the CDR3, the DNA is TGTGCCAGTCTGGGACAGGGGTCTTACAATGAGCAGTTCTTC. Using reference TRBV19 and TRBJ2-1 for the parts outside the CDR3, the full variable domain is DGGITQSPKYLFRKEGQNVTLSCEQNLNHDAMYWYRQDPGQGLRLIYYSQIVNDFQKGDIAEGYSVSREKKESFPLTVTSAQKNPTAFYLCASLGQGSYNEQFFGPGTRLTVL.

This clone was found once. This chain's CDR3 is CASSLEGPTEIDTQYF. CDR3 coding DNA: TGCGCCAGCAGCTTGGAGGGACCGACGGAGATAGATACGCAGTATTTT. The chain carries TRBV5-1 and TRBJ2-3; D might be TRBD1 or TRBD2, each matching 5 bases. The V and J ends lost 0 bases and 5 bases respectively, with 16 bases between them. Germline V gene lookup returns CDR1 SGHRS and CDR2 YFSETQ. This CDR3 has 16 amino acids. The whole variable domain, filled in from reference TRBV5-1 and TRBJ2-3, reads KAGVTQTPRYLIKTRGQQVTLSCSPISGHRSVSWYQQTPGQGLQFLFEYFSETQRNKGNFPGRFSGRQFSNSRSEMNVSTLELGDSALYLCASSLEGPTEIDTQYFGPGTRLTVL.

This clone appeared a few times. V and J are TRBV21-1 and TRBJ2-1; TRBD1 is the table's D call and was not checked against the DNA. TRBV21-1 is assigned pseudogene status. The CDR3 runs to 13 residues. In DNA, the CDR3 is TGTGCCAGCAACCCGACAGGGGACAATGAGCAGTTCTTC. Its protein product is CASNPTGDNEQFF.

The chain joins TRBV5-4 to TRBJ2-1; TRBD2 aligns across 7 bases. V dropped 4 bases and J dropped 3; count of bases not matched to a gene: 7. This CDR3 spans 15 amino acids. Germline CDR1 SGHNT, CDR2 YYREEE (reference sequence). CDR3: CASSRGASGYNEQFF. The CDR3, as DNA: TGTGCCAGCAGCCGAGGGGCTAGCGGCTACAATGAGCAGTTCTTC.

This rearrangement joins TRBV23-1 to TRBJ2-5; 7 bases fit TRBD2. TRBV23-1 is filed as an ORF, its function uncertain. This CDR3 is built from 16 residues. Trimming took 7 bases from V and 5 from J; bases not matched to a gene: 16. The CDR3 spells CASTQIRQGGNETQYF. CDR3 in DNA: TGCGCCAGCACCCAAATCCGGCAGGGAGGGAACGAGACCCAGTACTTC.

V usage is TRBV9 and J usage is TRBJ1-5; possible D gene TRBD1, 6 bases. The CDR3 is 20 residues long. Germline CDR1 reads SGDLS; CDR2 reads YYNGEE. The ends were cut back, 0 bases at V and 2 bases at J, with 24 bases in the middle. Here the CDR3 DNA reads TGTGCCAGCAGCGTAGTGATTGGGGGGGGGCGCAGGCCGGGCAATCAGCCCCAGCATTTT. Its translation: CASSVVIGGGRRPGNQPQHF.

This rearrangement joins TRBV9 to TRBJ2-7; possible D gene TRBD2, 6 bases. Germline lookup yields CDR1 SGDLS and CDR2 YYNGEE. This CDR3 is built from 14 residues. Trimming took 4 bases from V and 4 from J, leaving 15 bases between them. This CDR3 reads CASSYTSSPYEQYF. The DNA of the CDR3 is TGTGCCAGCAGCTACACTAGCTCACCTTACGAGCAGTACTTC.